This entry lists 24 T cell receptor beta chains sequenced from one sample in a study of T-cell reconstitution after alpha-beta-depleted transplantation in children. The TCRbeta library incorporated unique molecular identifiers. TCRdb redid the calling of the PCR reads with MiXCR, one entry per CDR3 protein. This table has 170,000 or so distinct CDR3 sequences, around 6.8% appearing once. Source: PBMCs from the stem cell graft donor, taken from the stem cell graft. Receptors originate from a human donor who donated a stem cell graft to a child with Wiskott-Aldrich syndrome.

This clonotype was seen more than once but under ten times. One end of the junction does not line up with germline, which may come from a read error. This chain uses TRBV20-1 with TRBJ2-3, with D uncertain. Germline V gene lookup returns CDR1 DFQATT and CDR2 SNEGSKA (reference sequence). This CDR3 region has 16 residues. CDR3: CCARPAATSSTDTQYF. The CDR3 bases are TGCTGTGCTAGGCCTGCGGCCACCTCTAGCACAGATACGCAGTATTTT.

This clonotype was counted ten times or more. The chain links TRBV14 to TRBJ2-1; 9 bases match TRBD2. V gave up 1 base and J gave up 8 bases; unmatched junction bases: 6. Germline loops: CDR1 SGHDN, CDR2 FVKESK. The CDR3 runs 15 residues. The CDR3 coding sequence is TGTGCCAGCAGCCAAGGAGCGGGAGGACCATATGAGCAGTTCTTC. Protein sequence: CASSQGAGGPYEQFF.

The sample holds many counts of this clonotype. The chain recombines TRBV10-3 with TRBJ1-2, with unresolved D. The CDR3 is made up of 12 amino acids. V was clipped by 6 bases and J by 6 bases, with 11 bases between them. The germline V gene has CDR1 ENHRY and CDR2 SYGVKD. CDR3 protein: CAISRGGDGYTF. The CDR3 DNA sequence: TGTGCCATCAGCCGGGGTGGGGATGGCTACACCTTC.

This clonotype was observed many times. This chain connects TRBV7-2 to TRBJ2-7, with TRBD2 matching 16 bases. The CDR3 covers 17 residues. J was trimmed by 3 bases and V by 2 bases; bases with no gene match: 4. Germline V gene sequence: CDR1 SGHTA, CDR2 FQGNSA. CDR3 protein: CASSLSGTSGRVYEQYF. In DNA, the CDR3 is TGTGCCAGCAGCTTATCCGGGACTAGCGGGAGGGTCTACGAGCAGTACTTC.

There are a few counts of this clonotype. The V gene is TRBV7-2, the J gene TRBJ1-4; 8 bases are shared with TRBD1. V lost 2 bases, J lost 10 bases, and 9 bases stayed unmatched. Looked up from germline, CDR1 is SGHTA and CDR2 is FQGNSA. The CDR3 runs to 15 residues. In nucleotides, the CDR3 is TGTGCCAGCAGCTTAACCGGGACAGGCAGGGGAAAACTGTTTTTT. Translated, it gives CASSLTGTGRGKLFF.

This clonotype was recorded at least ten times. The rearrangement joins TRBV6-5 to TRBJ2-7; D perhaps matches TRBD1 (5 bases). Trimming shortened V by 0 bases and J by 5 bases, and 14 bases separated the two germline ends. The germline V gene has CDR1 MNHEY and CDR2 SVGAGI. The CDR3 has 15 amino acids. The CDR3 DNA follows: TGTGCCAGCAGTTACTCGTTGGGGCGCCCCCACGAGCAGTACTTC. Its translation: CASSYSLGRPHEQYF.

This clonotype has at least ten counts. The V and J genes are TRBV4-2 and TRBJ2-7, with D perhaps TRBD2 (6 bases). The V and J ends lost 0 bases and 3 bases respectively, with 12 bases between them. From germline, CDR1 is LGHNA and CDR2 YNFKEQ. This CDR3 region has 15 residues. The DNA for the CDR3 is TGTGCCAGCAGCCAAGAATTCGGGGGAAACTACGAGCAGTACTTC. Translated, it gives CASSQEFGGNYEQYF.

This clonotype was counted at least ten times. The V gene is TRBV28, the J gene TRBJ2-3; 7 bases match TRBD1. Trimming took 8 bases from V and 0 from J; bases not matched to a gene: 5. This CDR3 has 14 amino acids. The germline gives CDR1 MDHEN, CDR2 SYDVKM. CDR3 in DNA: TGTGCCAGCTTGGACAGGACTAGCACAGATACGCAGTATTTT. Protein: CASLDRTSTDTQYF. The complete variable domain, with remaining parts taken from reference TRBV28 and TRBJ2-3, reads DVKVTQSSRYLVKRTGEKVFLECVQDMDHENMFWYRQDPGLGLRLIYFSYDVKMKEKGDIPEGYSVSREKKERFSLILESASTNQTSMYLCASLDRTSTDTQYFGPGTRLTVL.

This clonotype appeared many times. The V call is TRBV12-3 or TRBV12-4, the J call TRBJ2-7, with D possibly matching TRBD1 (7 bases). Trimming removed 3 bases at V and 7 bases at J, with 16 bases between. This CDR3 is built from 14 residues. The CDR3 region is CASSFTGAGREQYF. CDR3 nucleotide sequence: TGTGCCAGCAGTTTCACAGGGGCGGGGCGGGAGCAGTACTTC.

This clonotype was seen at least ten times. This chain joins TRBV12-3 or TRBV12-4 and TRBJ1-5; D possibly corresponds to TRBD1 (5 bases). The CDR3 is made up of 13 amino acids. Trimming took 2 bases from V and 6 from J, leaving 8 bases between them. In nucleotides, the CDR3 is TGTGCCAGCAGTTTAAAGGGGATTCAGCCCCAGCATTTT. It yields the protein CASSLKGIQPQHF.

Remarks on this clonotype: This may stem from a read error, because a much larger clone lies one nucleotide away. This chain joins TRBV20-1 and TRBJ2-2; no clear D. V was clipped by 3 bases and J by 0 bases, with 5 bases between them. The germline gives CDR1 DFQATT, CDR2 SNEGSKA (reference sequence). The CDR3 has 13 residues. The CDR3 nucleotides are TGCAGTGCTAGTCTCTCGAACACCGGGGAGCTGTTTTTT. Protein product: CSASLSNTGELFF.

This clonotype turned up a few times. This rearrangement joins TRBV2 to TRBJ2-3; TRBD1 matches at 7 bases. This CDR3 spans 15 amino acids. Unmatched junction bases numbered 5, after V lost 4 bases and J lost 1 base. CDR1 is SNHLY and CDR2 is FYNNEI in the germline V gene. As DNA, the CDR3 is TGTGCCAGCAGTGGTGTGACAGGGCGCACAGATACGCAGTATTTT. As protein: CASSGVTGRTDTQYF.

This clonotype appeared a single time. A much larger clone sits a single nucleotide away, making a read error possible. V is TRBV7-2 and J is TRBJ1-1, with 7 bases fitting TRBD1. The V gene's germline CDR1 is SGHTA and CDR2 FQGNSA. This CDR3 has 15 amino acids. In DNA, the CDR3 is TGTGCCAGCAGCTTACTGAGCAGGGGGGACACTAAAGCTTTCTTT. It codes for CASSLLSRGDTKAFF.

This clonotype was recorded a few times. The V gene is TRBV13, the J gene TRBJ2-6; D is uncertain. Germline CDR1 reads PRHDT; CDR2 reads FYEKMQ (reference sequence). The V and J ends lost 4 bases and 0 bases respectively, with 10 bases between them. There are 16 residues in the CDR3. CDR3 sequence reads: CASSSDTYSGANVLTF. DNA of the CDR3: TGTGCCAGCAGCTCAGACACATACTCTGGGGCCAACGTCCTGACTTTC.

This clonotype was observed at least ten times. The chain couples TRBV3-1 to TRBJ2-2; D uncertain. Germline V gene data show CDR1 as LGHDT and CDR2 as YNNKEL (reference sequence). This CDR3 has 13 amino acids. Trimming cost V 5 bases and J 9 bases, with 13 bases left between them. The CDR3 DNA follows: TGTGCCAGCAGCTATCCGGATGCCCGGGAGCTGTTTTTT. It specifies CASSYPDARELFF.

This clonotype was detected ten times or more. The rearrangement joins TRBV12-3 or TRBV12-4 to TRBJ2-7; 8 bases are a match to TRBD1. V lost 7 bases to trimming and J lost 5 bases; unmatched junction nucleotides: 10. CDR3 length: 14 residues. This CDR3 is CASTAGQGADEQYF. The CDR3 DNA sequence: TGTGCCAGCACCGCTGGACAGGGCGCTGACGAGCAGTACTTC.

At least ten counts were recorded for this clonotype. CDR3 region: CASSQDLPGPEVVTGELFF. CDR3 in DNA: TGTGCCAGCAGCCAAGATCTCCCAGGGCCAGAAGTCGTCACCGGGGAGCTGTTTTTT. The chain uses TRBV14 and TRBJ2-2, with D maybe TRBD1 (5 bases). The germline gives CDR1 SGHDN, CDR2 FVKESK. The CDR3 spans 19 residues. V lost 0 bases and J lost 4, with 21 bases in between.

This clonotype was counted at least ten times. The CDR3 protein is CASSQGGGNEQFF. For the CDR3, the DNA is TGTGCCAGCAGCCAAGGAGGGGGCAATGAGCAGTTCTTC. V and J are TRBV3-1 and TRBJ2-1, with a possible D match to TRBD1 (6 bases). The CDR3 sequence is 13 residues long. The V and J ends lost 1 base and 6 bases respectively, with 7 bases between them. Germline loops: CDR1 LGHDT, CDR2 YNNKEL (reference sequence).

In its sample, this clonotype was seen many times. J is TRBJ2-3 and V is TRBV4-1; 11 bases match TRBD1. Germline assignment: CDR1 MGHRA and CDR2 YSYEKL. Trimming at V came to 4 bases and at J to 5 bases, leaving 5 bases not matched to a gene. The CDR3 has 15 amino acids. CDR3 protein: CASSPGTGGLDTQYF. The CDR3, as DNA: TGCGCCAGCAGCCCCGGGACAGGGGGGTTAGATACGCAGTATTTT.

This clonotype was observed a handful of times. In DNA, the CDR3 is TGTGCCAGCAGTTACTACAGGGAAACCACTGAAGCTTTCTTT. Amino acids: CASSYYRETTEAFF. The gene calls are TRBV11-3 and TRBJ1-1; D is possibly TRBD1 (6 bases). The CDR3 extends over 14 amino acids. CDR1 and CDR2 from the germline V gene are SGHNT and YENEEA. Trimming took off 6 bases at V and 4 bases at J, with 15 bases between the two ends.

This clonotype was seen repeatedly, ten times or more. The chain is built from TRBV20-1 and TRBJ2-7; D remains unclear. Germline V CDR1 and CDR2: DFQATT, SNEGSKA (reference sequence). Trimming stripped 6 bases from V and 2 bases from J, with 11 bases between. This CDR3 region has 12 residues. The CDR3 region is CSAKDIAYEQYF. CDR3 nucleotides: TGCAGTGCCAAAGACATTGCCTACGAGCAGTACTTC.

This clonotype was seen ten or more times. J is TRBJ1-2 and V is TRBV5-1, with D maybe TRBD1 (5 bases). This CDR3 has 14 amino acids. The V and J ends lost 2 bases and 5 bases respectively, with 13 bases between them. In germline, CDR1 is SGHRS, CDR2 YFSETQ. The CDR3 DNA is TGCGCCAGCAGCTTTGGGACCGACCAATATGGCTACACCTTC. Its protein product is CASSFGTDQYGYTF.

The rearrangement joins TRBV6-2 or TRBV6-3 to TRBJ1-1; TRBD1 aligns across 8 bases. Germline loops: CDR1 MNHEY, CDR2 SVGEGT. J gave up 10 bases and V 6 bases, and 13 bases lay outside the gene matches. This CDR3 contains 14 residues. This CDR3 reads CASSTPRPGGAAFF. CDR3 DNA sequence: TGTGCCAGCAGCACTCCACGACCAGGGGGCGCAGCTTTCTTT.

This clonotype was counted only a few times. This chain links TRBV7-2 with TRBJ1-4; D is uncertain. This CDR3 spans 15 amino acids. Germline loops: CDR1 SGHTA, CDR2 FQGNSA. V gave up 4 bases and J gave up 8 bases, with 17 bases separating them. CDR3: CASSSTLAAWEKLFF. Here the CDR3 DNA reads TGTGCCAGCAGCTCGACTCTGGCAGCGTGGGAAAAACTGTTTTTT.